The entry that follows covers one T cell receptor beta chain sequence. The antigen is undetermined. Other DNA sequences in the sample encode the same CDR3. The data were obtained in a study of cytomegalovirus exposure and HLA in healthy donors. Overall study findings and caveats: Further analysis was carried out later, and it showed several of the most significant clusters appearing linked to common viral pathogens. Later, an analysis showed that TCR beta chains associated with HLA were more clonally expanded than others that were equally common.

PCR primers comprised 60 Vbeta and 13 Jbeta primers. Libraries were prepared by immunoSEQ multiplex PCR; TCRdb keeps only in-frame clonotypes and omits some of them. The sample carries some 140,000 clones, over 75% recorded once. V was pared by 5 bases and J by 2 bases, with 10 bases between. This CDR3 comprises 13 residues. Looked up from germline, CDR1 is SGHVS and CDR2 is FQNEAQ. The sequencing sample was made of PBMCs. This sequence joins TRBV7-8 and TRBJ2-7; possibly TRBD1 for D (6 bases). The sequence derives from a woman between 40 and 55 years old in good health and CMV-seropositive. The CDR3 nucleotides read TGTGCCAGCAGCCTCGCAGGGGCCTACGAGCAGTACTTC. Its protein is CASSLAGAYEQYF.